This T cell receptor beta chain was found in a study of T cells in Graves' hyperthyroidism and ophthalmopathy. Using RNA transcripts as the source, TCR beta CDR3 regions were amplified. HTBI primers were the set used in a first-round RT-PCR of the TCR CDR3. TCRdb re-called the multiplex PCR reads through MiXCR, storing one row per CDR3 protein. Among approximately 360,000 distinct CDR3 sequences listed, approximately 14% were seen once. The CDR3 has 16 residues. V lost 1 base, J lost 5 bases, and 7 bases stayed unmatched. Germline loops: CDR1 MNHNS, CDR2 SASEGT. This clonotype was detected ten times or more.

This chain joins TRBV6-1 and TRBJ1-5; TRBD1 aligns across 8 bases. The TCR comes from a young woman with Graves' hyperthyroidism that later progressed to Graves' ophthalmopathy. Sequenced sample: blood. The CDR3 sequence is CASSEVGGQGDQPQHF. As DNA, the CDR3 is TGTGCCAGCAGTGAAGTCGGCGGACAGGGCGATCAGCCCCAGCATTTT.